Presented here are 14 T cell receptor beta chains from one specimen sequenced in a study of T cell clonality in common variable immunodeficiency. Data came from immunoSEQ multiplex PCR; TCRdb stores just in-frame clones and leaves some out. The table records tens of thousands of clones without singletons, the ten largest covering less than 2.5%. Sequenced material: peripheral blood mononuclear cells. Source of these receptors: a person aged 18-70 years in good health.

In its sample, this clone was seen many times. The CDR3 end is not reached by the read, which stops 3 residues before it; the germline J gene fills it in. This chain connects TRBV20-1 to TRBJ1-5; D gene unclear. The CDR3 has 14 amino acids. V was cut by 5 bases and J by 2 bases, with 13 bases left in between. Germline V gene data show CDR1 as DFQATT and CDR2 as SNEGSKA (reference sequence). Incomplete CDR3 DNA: TGCAGTGCTTCCAGAGCGGTGGGCAATCAGCCC. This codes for CSASRAVGNQP. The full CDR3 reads CSASRAVGNQPQHF.

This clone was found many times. The CDR3 DNA, read in part, is TGTGCCAGCAGCCAGGACTCATCAGTCGAGCCC. Translating it yields CASSQDSSVEP. The whole CDR3 is CASSQDSSVEPQHF. This chain uses TRBV4-2 with TRBJ1-5; D remains ambiguous. The sequence runs out 3 residues before the end of the CDR3; the remainder is reconstructed from the germline J gene. The CDR3 length is 14 residues. Per the germline V gene, CDR1 is LGHNA and CDR2 is YNFKEQ. V lost 3 bases, J lost 8 bases, and 14 bases lay in between.

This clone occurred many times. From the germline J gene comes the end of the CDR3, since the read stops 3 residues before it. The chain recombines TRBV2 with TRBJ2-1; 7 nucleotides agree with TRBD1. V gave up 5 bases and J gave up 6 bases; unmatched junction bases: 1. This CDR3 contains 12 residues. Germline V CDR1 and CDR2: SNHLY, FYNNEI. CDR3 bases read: TGTGCCAGCAGTCGGGACAGCAATGAG. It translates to CASSRDSNE. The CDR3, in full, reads CASSRDSNEQFF.

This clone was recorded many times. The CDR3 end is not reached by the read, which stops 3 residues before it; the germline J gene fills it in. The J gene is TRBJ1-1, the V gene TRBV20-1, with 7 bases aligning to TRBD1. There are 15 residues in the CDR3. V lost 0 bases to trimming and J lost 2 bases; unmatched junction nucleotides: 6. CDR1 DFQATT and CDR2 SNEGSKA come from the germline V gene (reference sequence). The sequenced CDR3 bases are TGCAGTGCTAGAGAAGCGACAGGGCTTAACACTGAA. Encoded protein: CSAREATGLNTE. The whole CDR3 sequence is CSAREATGLNTEAFF.

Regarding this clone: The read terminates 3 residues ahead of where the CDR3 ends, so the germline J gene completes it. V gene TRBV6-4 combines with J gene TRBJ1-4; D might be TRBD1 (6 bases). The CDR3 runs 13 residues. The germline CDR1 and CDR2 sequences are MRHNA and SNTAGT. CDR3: CASSEQGAGKLFF. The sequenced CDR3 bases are TGTGCCAGCAGTGAACAGGGAGCGGGGAAA.

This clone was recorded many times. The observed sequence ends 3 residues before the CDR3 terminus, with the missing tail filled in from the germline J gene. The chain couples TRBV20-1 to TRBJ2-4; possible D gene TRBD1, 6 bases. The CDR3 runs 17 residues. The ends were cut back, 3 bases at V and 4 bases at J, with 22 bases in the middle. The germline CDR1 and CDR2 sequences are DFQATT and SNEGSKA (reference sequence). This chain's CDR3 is CSASGRQDAFSKNIQYF. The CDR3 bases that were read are TGCAGTGCTAGCGGCCGACAGGACGCCTTCTCTAAAAACATT.

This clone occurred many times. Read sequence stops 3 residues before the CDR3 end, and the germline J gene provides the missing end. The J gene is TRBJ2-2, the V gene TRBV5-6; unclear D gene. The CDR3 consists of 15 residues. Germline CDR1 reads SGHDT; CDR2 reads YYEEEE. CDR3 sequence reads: CASSLGQIRVSPLFF. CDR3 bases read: TGTGCCAGCAGCTTGGGCCAGATTCGGGTTTCACCG. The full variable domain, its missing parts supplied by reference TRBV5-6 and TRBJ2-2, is DAGVTQSPTHLIKTRGQQVTLRCSPKSGHDTVSWYQQALGQGPQFIFQYYEEEERQRGNFPDRFSGHQFPNYSSELNVNALLLGDSALYLCASSLGQIRVSPLFFGEGSRLTVL.

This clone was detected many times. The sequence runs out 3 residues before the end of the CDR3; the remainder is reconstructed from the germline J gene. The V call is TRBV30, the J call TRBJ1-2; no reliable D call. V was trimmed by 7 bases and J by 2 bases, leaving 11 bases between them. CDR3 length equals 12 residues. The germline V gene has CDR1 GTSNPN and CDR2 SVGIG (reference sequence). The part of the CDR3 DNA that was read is TGTGCCTCCGCGACTGAGAACTATGGC. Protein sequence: CASATENYG. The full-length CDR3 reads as CASATENYGYTF.

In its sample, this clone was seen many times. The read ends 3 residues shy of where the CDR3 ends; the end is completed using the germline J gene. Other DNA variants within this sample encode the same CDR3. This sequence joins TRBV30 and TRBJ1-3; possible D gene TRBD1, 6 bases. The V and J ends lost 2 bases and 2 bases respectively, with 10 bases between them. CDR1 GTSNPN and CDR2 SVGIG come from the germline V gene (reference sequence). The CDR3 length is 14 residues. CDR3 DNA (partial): TGTGCCTGGAGTTTAGGGGGAACTGGAAACACC. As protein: CAWSLGGTGNT. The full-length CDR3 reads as CAWSLGGTGNTIYF. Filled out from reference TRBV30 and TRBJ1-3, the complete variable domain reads SQTIHQWPATLVQPVGSPLSLECTVEGTSNPNLYWYRQAAGRGLQLLFYSVGIGQISSEVPQNLSASRPQDRQFILSSKKLLLSDSGFYLCAWSLGGTGNTIYFGEGSWLTVV.

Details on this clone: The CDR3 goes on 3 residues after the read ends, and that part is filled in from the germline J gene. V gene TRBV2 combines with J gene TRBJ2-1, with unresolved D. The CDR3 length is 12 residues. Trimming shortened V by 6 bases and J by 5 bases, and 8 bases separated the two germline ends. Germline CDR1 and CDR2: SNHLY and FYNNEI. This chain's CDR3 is CASSKGNNEQFF. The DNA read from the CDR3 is TGTGCCAGCAGCAAAGGCAACAATGAG.

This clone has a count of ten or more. CDR3 amino acids: CSASGTSDSYNEQFF. The part of the CDR3 DNA that was read is TGCAGTGCCTCCGGGACTAGCGACTCCTACAATGAG. The gene calls are TRBV20-1 and TRBJ2-1; the match to TRBD2 covers 10 bases. The read terminates 3 residues ahead of where the CDR3 ends, so the germline J gene completes it. This CDR3 has 15 amino acids. Germline CDR1 and CDR2: DFQATT and SNEGSKA (reference sequence). V gave up 6 bases and J gave up 0 bases; unmatched junction bases: 5.

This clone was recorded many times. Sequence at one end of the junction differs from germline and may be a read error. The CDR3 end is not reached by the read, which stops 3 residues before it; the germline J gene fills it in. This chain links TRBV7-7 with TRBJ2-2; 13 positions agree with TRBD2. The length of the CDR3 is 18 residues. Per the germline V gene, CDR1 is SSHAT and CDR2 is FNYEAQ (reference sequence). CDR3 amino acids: CASSPGLAGAAGTGELFF. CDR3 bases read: TGTGCTAGCAGCCCTGGACTAGCGGGGGCCGCGGGCACCGGGGAG.

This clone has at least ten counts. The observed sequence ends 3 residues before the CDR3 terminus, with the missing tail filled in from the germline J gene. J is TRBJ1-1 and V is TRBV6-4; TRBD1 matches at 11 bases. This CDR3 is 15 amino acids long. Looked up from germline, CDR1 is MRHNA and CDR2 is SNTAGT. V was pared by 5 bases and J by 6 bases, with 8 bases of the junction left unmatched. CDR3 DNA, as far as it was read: TGTGCCAGCAGTCAGGGACAGGGGGGTAACGCTGAA. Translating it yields CASSQGQGGNAE. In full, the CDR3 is CASSQGQGGNAEAFF.

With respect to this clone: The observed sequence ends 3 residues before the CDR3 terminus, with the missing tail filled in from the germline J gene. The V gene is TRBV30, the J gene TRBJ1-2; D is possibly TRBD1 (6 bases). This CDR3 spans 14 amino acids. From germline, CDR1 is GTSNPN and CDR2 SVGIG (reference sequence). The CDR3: CASALTSGTNEYTF. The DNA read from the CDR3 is TGTGCCTCCGCCTTGACTAGCGGGACAAATGAA. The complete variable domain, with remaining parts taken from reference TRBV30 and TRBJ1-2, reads SQTIHQWPATLVQPVGSPLSLECTVEGTSNPNLYWYRQAAGRGLQLLFYSVGIGQISSEVPQNLSASRPQDRQFILSSKKLLLSDSGFYLCASALTSGTNEYTFGSGTRLTVV.